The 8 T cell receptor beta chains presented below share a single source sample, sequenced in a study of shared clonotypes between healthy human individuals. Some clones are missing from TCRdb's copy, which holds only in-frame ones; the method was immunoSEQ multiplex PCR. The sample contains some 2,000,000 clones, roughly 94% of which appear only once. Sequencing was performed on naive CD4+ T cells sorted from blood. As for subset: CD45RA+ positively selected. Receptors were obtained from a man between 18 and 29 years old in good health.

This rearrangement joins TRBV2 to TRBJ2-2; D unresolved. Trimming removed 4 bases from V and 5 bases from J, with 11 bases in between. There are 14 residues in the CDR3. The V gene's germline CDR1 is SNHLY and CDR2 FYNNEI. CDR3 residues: CASSVVGYTGELFF. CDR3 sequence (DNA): TGTGCCAGCAGTGTTGTGGGATATACCGGGGAGCTGTTTTTT.

CDR3 sequence reads: CASSSTTAQETQYF. CDR3 DNA: TGCGCCAGCAGCTCGACCACCGCTCAAGAGACCCAGTACTTC. This chain links TRBV5-1 with TRBJ2-5; D is ambiguous. V shed 3 bases and J shed 2 bases, with 11 bases lying between them. The CDR3 is 14 residues long. Germline loops: CDR1 SGHRS, CDR2 YFSETQ.

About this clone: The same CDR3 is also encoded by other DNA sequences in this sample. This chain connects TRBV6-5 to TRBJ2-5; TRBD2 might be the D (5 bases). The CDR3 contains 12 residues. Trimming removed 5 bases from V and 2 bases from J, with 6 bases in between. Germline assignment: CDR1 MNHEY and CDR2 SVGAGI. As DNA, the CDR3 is TGTGCCAGCAGTCGGGGACAAGAGACCCAGTACTTC. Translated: CASSRGQETQYF.

The CDR3 region has the DNA TGTGCCTGGAGAAAAAGGGGCCAAGAGACCCAGTACTTC. It encodes CAWRKRGQETQYF. V usage is TRBV30 and J usage is TRBJ2-5, with D maybe TRBD1 (5 bases). Looked up from germline, CDR1 is GTSNPN and CDR2 is SVGIG (reference sequence). V was shortened by 3 bases and J by 1 base, with 9 bases between the two germline ends. CDR3 length: 13 amino acids.

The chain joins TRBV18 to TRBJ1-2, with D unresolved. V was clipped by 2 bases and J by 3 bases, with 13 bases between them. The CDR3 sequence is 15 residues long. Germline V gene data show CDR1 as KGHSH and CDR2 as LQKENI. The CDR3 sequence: CASSPSQGGDYGYTF. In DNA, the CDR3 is TGTGCCAGCTCACCAAGTCAAGGCGGCGACTATGGCTACACCTTC.

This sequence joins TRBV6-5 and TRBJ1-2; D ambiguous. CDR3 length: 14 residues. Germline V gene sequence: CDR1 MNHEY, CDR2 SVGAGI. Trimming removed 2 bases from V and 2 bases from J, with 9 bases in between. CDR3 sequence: CASSYRARNYGYTF. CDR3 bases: TGTGCCAGCAGTTACAGGGCCAGAAACTATGGCTACACCTTC.

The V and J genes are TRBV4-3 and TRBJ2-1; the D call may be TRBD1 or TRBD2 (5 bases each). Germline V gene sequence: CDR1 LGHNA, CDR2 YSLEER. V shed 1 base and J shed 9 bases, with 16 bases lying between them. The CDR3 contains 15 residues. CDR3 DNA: TGCGCCAGCAGCCAAGGACCGGGGCGGAACCTTGAGCAGTTCTTC. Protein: CASSQGPGRNLEQFF.

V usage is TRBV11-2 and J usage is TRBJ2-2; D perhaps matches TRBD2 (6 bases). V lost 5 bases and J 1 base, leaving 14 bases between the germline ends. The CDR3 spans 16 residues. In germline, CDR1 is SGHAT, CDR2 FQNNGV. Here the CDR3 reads CASSLPGLLNTGELFF. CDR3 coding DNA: TGTGCCAGCAGCCTCCCGGGACTTCTGAACACCGGGGAGCTGTTTTTT.